The source of this T cell receptor (beta chain) is a study of neurological immune-mediated disorders (dated by TCRdb to about 2019). With regard to the full study: Among the roughly 35 multiple sclerosis patients, relapsing-remitting MS accounted for 31 and secondary progressive MS accounted for 3. Peripheral blood TCR-beta repertoires from HTLV-I-associated myelopathy (HAM/TSP) patients, multiple sclerosis patients and healthy controls were compared by UMI-based sequencing. Alongside PBMC samples, the set of more than 85 TCR-beta libraries contained longitudinal samples, technical triplicates, and paired CD4+ and CD8+ T-cell subsets that had been sorted. The cohort was made up of about 68 subjects, consisting of some 15 HAM/TSP patients, 35 or so multiple sclerosis patients and 20 healthy controls. General study outcomes and caveats: The MS cluster was not associated with any clinical or MRI features, and the authors stated that larger cohorts are needed. Expanded clones from different subjects shared no identical CDR3 amino acid sequences, which suggests that TCR-beta repertoires were private in all groups. Repertoires from 18 of 34 MS patients were grouped by phylogenetic analysis into a cluster of related CDR3 sequences, suggesting a possible repertoire-level signature. TCR clonal expansion was highest in HAM/TSP patients and lowest in MS patients, with MS patients falling below even healthy controls.

The germline V gene encodes CDR1 SGHAT and CDR2 FQNNGV. The germline ends are 14 bases apart after V is trimmed by 1 base and J by 7 bases. Taken from cysteine to phenylalanine, the CDR3 has 16 residues. Kept here is only the CDR3 DNA, which spans 48 bases and is read in frame from base 1. cDNA synthesis used template-switch 5'RACE with a primer carrying a 10-nucleotide random unique molecular identifier tagging each TCR transcript. Each sequencing run produced over 180 million TCR-beta sequences covering 15-18 subjects. The RNeasy kit was used for extraction of total RNA. Using the KAPA Real-time Library Amplification kit, TCR-beta VDJ regions were amplified with primers for the TCR constant region and the 5'RACE anchor. A first PCR added sample indexes and Illumina adaptors, and a second PCR then raised library yield. After Ampure bead purification, the roughly 650 bp TCR product was size-selected on a 2% E-gel SizeSelection system. Before pooling, libraries had their quality checked on a Bioanalyzer, their concentration measured with Qubit, and their quantity determined with the Kapa Library Quantification kit. An Illumina HiSeq 2500 was used to sequence the libraries paired-end at 2 x 150 bp. To increase sequence diversity, about 25-31% phiX was spiked into each library pool. As for the original processing: The UMI-based MiGEC pipeline processed quality-filtered reads and removed over 85% of raw TCR sequences during error correction. VDJ genes were aligned to IMGT germline references, and clonotypes were defined by unique CDR3 amino acid sequence plus V-J genes. Clonal expansion, Shannon diversity, and CDR3 relatedness (CalcPairwiseDistances, ClusterSamples) were evaluated with VDJtools, and phylogenetic trees were built with CLCbio workbench. Using coefficient-of-variation modelling across technical triplicates, the study counted a clone as expanded if it had at least 8 unique UMIs. TCRdb reanalyzed the raw reads on its own, using fastp at Q25 for trimming and MiXCR for clone calling, and kept in-frame beta chains. Entries are consolidated by CDR3 protein sequence, retaining the most common genes and DNA. Here the V and J calls rest on TCRdb's processing, not on the authors' analysis. This sample is represented by roughly 52,000 distinct CDR3 sequences; about 4% of them were singletons. Roughly 2% of the sample goes to the ten largest clones.

TCR libraries for sorted subsets were made from 950,000 to 1,000,000 sorted CD4+ or CD8+ T cells. The multiple sclerosis patients were enrolled in a US clinical protocol that used magnetic resonance imaging to evaluate disease progression. Peripheral blood underwent Ficoll-Hypaque density gradient centrifugation to isolate PBMCs, which were then cryopreserved in liquid nitrogen. The study also sequenced paired sorted CD4+ and CD8+ subsets from healthy controls, HAM/TSP patients and MS patients. This clonotype showed up just a few times. Its cognate antigen has yet to be identified. Nothing much larger sits one base from this clone, and base qualities are not available.

The chain was built from TRBV11-2 and TRBJ1-6; the D gene is perhaps TRBD1, from 5 matching bases. Sequencing was carried out using CD4+ T cells from blood. The sequence derives from a woman aged 40 to 50 with multiple sclerosis. The CDR3 protein: CASSLVQGRGNSPLHF. The DNA sequence is as follows: TGTGCCAGCAGCTTAGTTCAGGGACGGGGAAATTCACCCCTCCACTTT.